This TCR beta chain was sequenced for a study of OX40 agonist ivuxolimab in advanced cancers. In the study overall: Patients assigned to dose escalation were diagnosed with hepatocellular carcinoma, melanoma, renal cell or head and neck cancer. General study points: At doses 0.1 to 3.0 mg/kg, CD4+ and CD8+ clones expanded.

Cycle 7 day 1, cycle 4 day 1, and baseline were the timepoints at which blood was sampled. As for this clone: Its antigen is as yet unknown.

Data came from immunoSEQ multiplex PCR; TCRdb stores just in-frame clones and leaves some out. The sample contains around 10,000 clones, 77% of which appear only once. The CDR3 consists of 17 residues. V trimming: 4 bases; J trimming: 2 bases; junction bases outside the gene matches: 10. Germline CDR1 and CDR2: MNHEY and SMNVEV (reference sequence). The rearrangement uses TRBV27 and TRBJ2-1; the match to TRBD2 covers 8 bases. The sequencing used CD4+ or CD8+ T cells sorted from blood, collected in a trial of the OX40 agonist ivuxolimab. This receptor was obtained from an adult with an advanced solid tumor such as melanoma, head and neck, liver or kidney cancer. CDR3 in amino acids: CASSWGSGSGTYNEQFF. CDR3 bases: TGTGCCAGCAGTTGGGGGAGCGGGAGTGGGACCTACAATGAGCAGTTCTTC.